What follows are 31 T cell receptor beta chains derived from one specimen sequenced in a study of cytomegalovirus exposure and HLA in healthy donors. 13 Jbeta primers and 60 Vbeta primers were used for the PCR. This table comes from immunoSEQ multiplex PCR, and its TCRdb copy is limited to in-frame clones, with some not included. The sample consists of approximately 150,000 clones, roughly 73% of them appearing once. The specimen was PBMCs. The source of these receptors is a man in his forties in good health and CMV-seronegative.

The J gene is TRBJ2-7, the V gene TRBV7-9, with D possibly matching TRBD2 (5 bases). CDR3 length equals 14 residues. Germline assignment: CDR1 SEHNR and CDR2 FQNEAQ (reference sequence). V shed 7 bases and J shed 7 bases, with 20 bases lying between them. The DNA for the CDR3 is TGTGCCAGCACCACCGGGCCAGCGGCGAGGGAGCAGTACTTC. Its protein is CASTTGPAAREQYF.

The CDR3 bases are TGTGCCAGCAGCGACGTAGGGGTGGAGACCCAGTACTTC. Amino acids: CASSDVGVETQYF. The chain joins TRBV7-6 to TRBJ2-5; D might be TRBD1 (5 bases). The ends were cut back, 5 bases at V and 5 bases at J, with 12 bases in the middle. Germline V gene sequence: CDR1 SGHVS, CDR2 FNYEAQ. The CDR3 is made up of 13 amino acids. Looking up the rest from reference TRBV7-6 and TRBJ2-5 gives the full variable domain: GAGVSQSPRYKVTKRGQDVALRCDPISGHVSLYWYRQALGQGPEFLTYFNYEAQQDKSGLPNDRFSAERPEGSISTLTIQRTEQRDSAMYRCASSDVGVETQYFGPGTRLLVL.

The chain uses TRBV11-2 and TRBJ2-3; 7 bases line up with TRBD2. This CDR3 is 16 amino acids long. The V gene's germline CDR1 is SGHAT and CDR2 FQNNGV. The J segment lost 2 bases and the V segment lost 2 bases, leaving 7 bases of the junction unmatched. Here the CDR3 DNA reads TGTGCCAGCAGCTTATTGGGAGGGGCTATCACAGATACGCAGTATTTT. Protein product: CASSLLGGAITDTQYF.

This sequence joins TRBV27 and TRBJ2-1, with 8 bases matching TRBD2. Germline lookup yields CDR1 MNHEY and CDR2 SMNVEV (reference sequence). This CDR3 is built from 18 residues. J lost 2 bases, V lost 5 bases, and 14 bases had no gene match. As DNA, the CDR3 is TGTGCCAGCAGTGCCCTCATGTGGAAAGCGGGGGCCTACAATGAGCAGTTCTTC. As protein: CASSALMWKAGAYNEQFF.

The chain has TRBV7-2 and TRBJ1-3; a possible D gene is TRBD1 (6 bases). With 5 bases removed from V and 2 bases from J, the gap between germline ends came to 13 bases. The length of the CDR3 is 15 residues. CDR1 is SGHTA, CDR2 FQGNSA, per germline. CDR3 nucleotide sequence: TGTGCCAGCAGCCCAACAGGGACCACTGGAAACACCATATATTTT. As protein: CASSPTGTTGNTIYF.

The CDR3 loop is CASSISGEEQYF. The CDR3 DNA sequence: TGTGCCAGTAGTATATCCGGGGAGGAGCAGTACTTC. The V and J genes are TRBV19 and TRBJ2-7, with D possibly matching TRBD2 (5 bases). The CDR3 covers 12 residues. Trimming stripped 2 bases from V and 7 bases from J, with 9 bases between. The germline V gene has CDR1 LNHDA and CDR2 SQIVND (reference sequence).

V and J are TRBV11-1 and TRBJ2-2, with unresolved D. The CDR3 extends over 11 amino acids. CDR1 is SGHAT and CDR2 is FQDESV in the germline V gene (reference sequence). The germline V and J ends were trimmed by 4 bases and 5 bases, with 2 bases remaining between them. DNA of the CDR3: TGTGCCAGCAGCTCAACCGGGGAGCTGTTTTTT. This sequence encodes CASSSTGELFF.

The chain is built from TRBV28 and TRBJ2-2; 7 nucleotides agree with TRBD1. The CDR3 spans 14 residues. Germline V gives CDR1 MDHEN, CDR2 SYDVKM. V dropped 9 bases and J dropped 0; count of bases not matched to a gene: 4. The CDR3 DNA reads as TGTGCCAGTAGGGGACAGTCGAACACCGGGGAGCTGTTTTTT. This sequence encodes CASRGQSNTGELFF.

This chain joins TRBV29-1 and TRBJ2-2, with 11 bases that match TRBD2. The CDR3 runs to 15 residues. The V segment lost 6 bases and the J segment 1 base; nucleotides outside the gene matches: 4. Germline lookup yields CDR1 SQVTM and CDR2 ANQGSEA. CDR3 nucleotides: TGCAGCGTGGACGGACTAGCGGGGAACACCGGGGAGCTGTTTTTT. As protein: CSVDGLAGNTGELFF.

This clone was detected once. The J gene is TRBJ1-4, the V gene TRBV28; weak D call: TRBD1 (6 bases). Germline V CDR1 and CDR2: MDHEN, SYDVKM. This CDR3 has 14 residues. Between the trimmed V and J ends, which lost 5 bases and 8 bases, there was a span of 15 bases. This chain's CDR3 is CASSIPPDREKLFF. The DNA of the CDR3 is TGTGCCAGCAGTATTCCTCCTGACAGGGAAAAACTGTTTTTT.

The chain links TRBV7-8 to TRBJ2-5, with a possible D match to TRBD2 (5 bases). Germline V gene lookup returns CDR1 SGHVS and CDR2 FQNEAQ. V was pared by 5 bases and J by 5 bases, with 15 bases between. There are 14 residues in the CDR3. CDR3 nucleotide sequence: TGTGCCAGCAGCCCTGGACTTGGGCGGGAGACCCAGTACTTC. Translated: CASSPGLGRETQYF.

The chain couples TRBV9 to TRBJ2-1, with TRBD1 identical over 7 bases. V lost 4 bases and J lost 2; bases outside the gene matches: 6. This CDR3 spans 15 amino acids. Per germline, CDR1 SGDLS and CDR2 YYNGEE. The CDR3 DNA follows: TGTGCCAGCAGCCTGACAGGGCAAACCTACAATGAGCAGTTCTTC. Translation: CASSLTGQTYNEQFF.

The V call is TRBV6-1, the J call TRBJ1-1; D possibly corresponds to TRBD1 (6 bases). The V end lost 10 bases, the J end lost 6 bases, and 15 bases lay between the germline ends. CDR1 is MNHNS, CDR2 SASEGT, per germline. The CDR3 length is 12 residues. Written as DNA, the CDR3 is TGTGCCACTACCGGATCAGGGGCTGAAGCTTTCTTT. Translation: CATTGSGAEAFF.

The genes are TRBV29-1 and TRBJ1-1; D gene unclear. This CDR3 contains 13 residues. Germline values: CDR1 SQVTM, CDR2 ANQGSEA. Trimming stripped 4 bases from V and 0 bases from J, with 9 bases between. CDR3 coding DNA: TGCAGCGTTGTACCCGGAGTGAACACTGAAGCTTTCTTT. Translating gives CSVVPGVNTEAFF.

This chain uses TRBV2 with TRBJ2-7; D remains ambiguous. Germline V gives CDR1 SNHLY, CDR2 FYNNEI. The CDR3 contains 11 residues. V dropped 4 bases and J dropped 4 bases, with 5 bases sitting between them. CDR3 nucleotide sequence: TGTGCCAGCAGTGCTTTTTACGAGCAGTACTTC. Its translation: CASSAFYEQYF.

V usage is TRBV25-1 and J usage is TRBJ2-5; weak D call: TRBD2 (6 bases). TRBJ2-7 explains the end of the DNA better; the J call may be wrong. The CDR3 sequence is 16 residues long. CDR1 is MGHDK and CDR2 is SYGVNS in the germline V gene. As DNA, the CDR3 is TGTGCCAGCAGTAAAGGCCCGGGACTGATCTCCTACGAGCAGTACTTC. Translated, it gives CASSKGPGLISYEQYF.

The V and J genes are TRBV18 and TRBJ2-5; D remains unclear. The CDR3 contains 15 residues. CDR1 and CDR2 (germline): KGHSH, LQKENI. Trimming stripped 1 base from V and 3 bases from J, with 12 bases between. The CDR3, as DNA: TGTGCCAGCTCACCACTCCGAGGAAGCGAAGAGACCCAGTACTTC. This translates into CASSPLRGSEETQYF.

The chain carries TRBV23-1 and TRBJ2-7; TRBD2 might be the D (7 bases). TRBV23-1 is identified as an open reading frame with a role that is uncertain. The CDR3 has 17 residues. Trimming pared 2 bases from V and 5 bases from J, leaving 22 bases between. This chain's CDR3 is CASSQPSRGDKFDEQYF. DNA of the CDR3: TGCGCCAGCAGTCAACCGAGCCGGGGGGACAAATTCGACGAGCAGTACTTC.

The V and J genes are TRBV5-1 and TRBJ1-2; D possibly corresponds to TRBD1 (6 bases). Trimming cost V 3 bases and J 4 bases, with 16 bases left between them. CDR1 SGHRS and CDR2 YFSETQ come from the germline V gene. The CDR3 loop spans 15 amino acids. CDR3 sequence: CASSWRTVGAYGYTF. CDR3 DNA: TGCGCCAGCAGCTGGAGGACGGTGGGGGCCTATGGCTACACCTTC.

The V call is TRBV21-1, the J call TRBJ1-5; the D call in the table, TRBD1, was not verified against the DNA. TRBV21-1 represents a pseudogene. This CDR3 has 17 amino acids. CDR3: CASSKGTNGTDNQPQHF. CDR3 coding DNA: TGTGCCAGCAGCAAAGGGACGAATGGGACAGACAATCAGCCCCAGCATTTT.

This clone was counted a few times. V gene TRBV7-9 combines with J gene TRBJ2-1; TRBD2 aligns across 7 bases. CDR1 and CDR2 from the germline V gene are SEHNR and FQNEAQ (reference sequence). V lost 6 bases, J lost 10 bases, and 9 bases stayed unmatched. This CDR3 is 13 amino acids long. CDR3 nucleotide sequence: TGTGCCAGCAGTACTGGACTAGTCAACGAGCAGTTCTTC. As protein: CASSTGLVNEQFF.

This clone was seen more than once but under ten times. CDR3 amino acids: CASSRGGQGEGQPQHF. The DNA of the CDR3 is TGTGCCAGCAGTAGAGGGGGACAGGGCGAGGGTCAGCCCCAGCATTTT. The chain employs TRBV6-6 and TRBJ1-5, with 9 bases that match TRBD1. The ends lost 5 bases at V and 6 bases at J; junction bases unmatched: 11. Germline loops: CDR1 MNHNY, CDR2 SVGAGI (reference sequence). The CDR3 is 16 residues long.

CDR3: CASSYHPNLVAEAFF. In DNA form, the CDR3 reads TGTGCCAGCAGTTACCATCCAAATCTAGTCGCTGAAGCTTTCTTT. The chain recombines TRBV6-5 with TRBJ1-1, with no clear D. The germline V and J ends were trimmed by 2 bases and 6 bases, with 16 bases remaining between them. From germline, CDR1 is MNHEY and CDR2 SVGAGI. CDR3 length equals 15 residues.

A single count supports this clone. The chain joins TRBV19 to TRBJ2-7; 7 positions match TRBD2. Germline CDR1 reads LNHDA; CDR2 reads SQIVND (reference sequence). V lost 5 bases to trimming and J lost 4 bases; unmatched junction nucleotides: 11. CDR3 length: 15 residues. The CDR3: CASSDRGAGVYEQYF. Here the CDR3 DNA reads TGTGCCAGTAGTGACCGCGGGGCGGGGGTGTACGAGCAGTACTTC. The full variable domain, its missing parts supplied by reference TRBV19 and TRBJ2-7, is DGGITQSPKYLFRKEGQNVTLSCEQNLNHDAMYWYRQDPGQGLRLIYYSQIVNDFQKGDIAEGYSVSREKKESFPLTVTSAQKNPTAFYLCASSDRGAGVYEQYFGPGTRLTVT.

V and J are TRBV29-1 and TRBJ1-2, with unresolved D. The CDR3 contains 15 residues. Germline V gene sequence: CDR1 SQVTM, CDR2 ANQGSEA. Deletions cut 1 base from V and 3 bases from J, with 15 bases between. As DNA, the CDR3 is TGCAGCGTTGAAGGTTTCGGGGTGGAGGACTATGGCTACACCTTC. Its translation is CSVEGFGVEDYGYTF.

This chain uses TRBV9 with TRBJ1-2, with TRBD1 matching 9 bases. After removal of 0 bases from V and 3 bases from J, the junction contained 3 bases not matched to a gene. The CDR3 has 15 residues. CDR1 and CDR2 from the germline V gene are SGDLS and YYNGEE. The CDR3: CASSVGDRVDYGYTF. In DNA, the CDR3 is TGTGCCAGCAGCGTAGGGGACAGGGTTGACTATGGCTACACCTTC.

In this sample, this clone turned up a few times. The chain is built from TRBV6-5 and TRBJ1-1; D remains unclear. The V gene's germline CDR1 is MNHEY and CDR2 SVGAGI. V lost 0 bases and J 10 bases, leaving 12 bases between the germline ends. This CDR3 has 13 amino acids. The CDR3 sequence is CASSYSNGPGAFF. In DNA, the CDR3 is TGTGCCAGCAGTTACTCGAACGGTCCGGGAGCTTTCTTT.

This clone was recorded a few times. The chain links TRBV6-1 to TRBJ1-5; perhaps TRBD1 as D (6 bases). The V gene lost 4 bases and the J gene lost 3 bases, with 10 bases spanning the gap. Germline V gene sequence: CDR1 MNHNS, CDR2 SASEGT. This CDR3 spans 14 amino acids. This chain's CDR3 is CASSGTALNQPQHF. CDR3 DNA: TGTGCCAGCAGTGGGACAGCTCTCAATCAGCCCCAGCATTTT.

The chain employs TRBV5-1 and TRBJ1-4, with 7 bases lining up with TRBD1. Losses at the gene ends were 4 bases for V and 11 bases for J; bases not matched to a gene: 11. Germline V gene data show CDR1 as SGHRS and CDR2 as YFSETQ. This CDR3 comprises 14 residues. DNA of the CDR3: TGCGCCAGCAGCGACGACAGGGTAGTAGACAAACTGTTTTTT. It is translated as CASSDDRVVDKLFF.

This sequence joins TRBV11-3 and TRBJ2-2; 7 bases line up with TRBD1. The CDR3 length is 15 residues. CDR1 SGHNT and CDR2 YENEEA come from the germline V gene. J was trimmed by 2 bases and V by 5 bases; bases with no gene match: 5. DNA of the CDR3: TGTGCCAGCAGCAAGGGACAGAGCAACACCGGGGAGCTGTTTTTT. Its translation: CASSKGQSNTGELFF.

The chain links TRBV6-5 to TRBJ2-5, with D perhaps TRBD1 (5 bases). CDR1 and CDR2 from the germline V gene are MNHEY and SVGAGI. Trimming removed 6 bases from V and 5 bases from J, with 10 bases in between. The CDR3 totals 12 residues. CDR3 coding DNA: TGTGCCAGCAGGCAGGGATGGGAGACCCAGTACTTC. Its translation is CASRQGWETQYF.